These T cell receptor beta chains were read from a single sample in a study of blood T cell repertoires in COVID-19. TCRdb's table, derived via immunoSEQ multiplex PCR, lists solely in-frame clones and lacks some. This table has 350,000 to 550,000 clones, around 90% appearing once. The sample consisted of PBMCs or T cells enriched from blood (not recorded which). The receptors come from a woman aged 18 to 35 with acute COVID-19. Each CDR3 is given with its conserved first and last residue. The order of the fields is J gene, D gene, V gene, clone size, CDR3 DNA, CDR3 protein. A D gene is named only where the DNA matches it firmly. Size is stated for part of the rows, as once, few or many counts, or as a class when the clone is expanded.

j_gene: TRBJ2-5
d_gene: TRBD2
v_gene: TRBV30
abundance: -
CDR3nt: TGTGCCCGGAGTGTCCTAGCGGGGCCCCAGTACTTC
CDR3aa: CARSVLAGPQYF

j_gene: TRBJ2-1
d_gene: TRBD2
v_gene: TRBV9
abundance: -
CDR3nt: TGTGCCAGCAGCCAGGAGTTAGCGGGACCTTACAATGAGCAGTTCTTC
CDR3aa: CASSQELAGPYNEQFF

j_gene: TRBJ1-6
d_gene: -
v_gene: TRBV7-2
abundance: -
CDR3nt: TGTGCCAGCAGTTACAGGGTTAATAATTCACCCCTCCACTTT
CDR3aa: CASSYRVNNSPLHF

j_gene: TRBJ2-3
d_gene: -
v_gene: TRBV7-2
abundance: -
CDR3nt: TGTGCCAGCAGCTTCGGGACAACACGCACAGATACGCAGTATTTT
CDR3aa: CASSFGTTRTDTQYF

j_gene: TRBJ2-7
d_gene: TRBD2
v_gene: TRBV7-2
abundance: -
CDR3nt: TGTGCCAGCAGCCCTACTAGCGGGAGCTACGAGCAGTACTTC
CDR3aa: CASSPTSGSYEQYF

j_gene: TRBJ2-3
d_gene: TRBD2
v_gene: TRBV28
abundance: -
CDR3nt: TGTGCCAGCAGTTCGGGACTAGCGGGTGTAACGCAGTATTTT
CDR3aa: CASSSGLAGVTQYF

j_gene: TRBJ2-3
d_gene: TRBD2
v_gene: TRBV27
abundance: -
CDR3nt: TGTGCCACTCGGACTAGCGGAACAGATACGCAGTATTTT
CDR3aa: CATRTSGTDTQYF

j_gene: TRBJ2-7
d_gene: TRBD2
v_gene: TRBV6-5
abundance: -
CDR3nt: TGTGCCAGCACCTTGGCTAGCGGAGCATACGAGCAGTACTTC
CDR3aa: CASTLASGAYEQYF

j_gene: TRBJ1-2
d_gene: -
v_gene: TRBV9
abundance: -
CDR3nt: TGTGCCAGCAGCGTACAGGGGACCTATGGCTACACCTTC
CDR3aa: CASSVQGTYGYTF

j_gene: TRBJ2-7
d_gene: -
v_gene: TRBV7-8
abundance: -
CDR3nt: TGTGCCAGCAGCTTAAATCGGGGCGAGCAGTACTTC
CDR3aa: CASSLNRGEQYF

j_gene: TRBJ1-2
d_gene: -
v_gene: TRBV20-1
abundance: few
CDR3nt: TGCAGTGGGGGTCTCCAGGGTGGCTACACCTTC
CDR3aa: CSGGLQGGYTF

j_gene: TRBJ1-4
d_gene: -
v_gene: TRBV7-9
abundance: -
CDR3nt: TGTGCCAGCAGCTTAGGACAGGCTGGGAATGAAAAACTGTTTTTT
CDR3aa: CASSLGQAGNEKLFF

j_gene: TRBJ2-7
d_gene: -
v_gene: TRBV20-1
abundance: few
CDR3nt: TGCAGTGCTAGTCCGAGGCCGTACGGGCAGTACTTC
CDR3aa: CSASPRPYGQYF

j_gene: TRBJ2-1
d_gene: TRBD2
v_gene: TRBV7-9
abundance: -
CDR3nt: TGTGCCAGCAGCCACAGTGTACGAAAGAGCGGGAGCGAAAATGAGCAGTTCTTC
CDR3aa: CASSHSVRKSGSENEQFF

j_gene: TRBJ2-3
d_gene: TRBD2
v_gene: TRBV28
abundance: -
CDR3nt: TGTGCCAGCCGATCCCTCGGGACTAGCGGGAGGGCAGATACGCAGTATTTT
CDR3aa: CASRSLGTSGRADTQYF